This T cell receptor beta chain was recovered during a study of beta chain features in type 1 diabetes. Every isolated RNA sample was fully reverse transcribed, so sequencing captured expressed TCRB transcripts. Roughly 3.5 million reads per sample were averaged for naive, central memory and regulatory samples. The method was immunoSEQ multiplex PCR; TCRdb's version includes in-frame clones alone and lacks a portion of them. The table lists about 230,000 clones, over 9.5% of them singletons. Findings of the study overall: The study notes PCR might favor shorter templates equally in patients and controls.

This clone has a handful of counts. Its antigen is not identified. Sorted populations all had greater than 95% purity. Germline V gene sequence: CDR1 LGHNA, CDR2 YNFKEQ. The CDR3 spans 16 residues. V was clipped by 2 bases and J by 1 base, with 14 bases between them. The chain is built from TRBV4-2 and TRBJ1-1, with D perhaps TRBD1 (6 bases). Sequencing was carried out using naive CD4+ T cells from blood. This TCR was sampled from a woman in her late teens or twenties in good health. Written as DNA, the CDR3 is TGTGCCAGCAGCCAACTCACACAGGGATCGAACACTGAAGCTTTCTTT. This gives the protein CASSQLTQGSNTEAFF.